The rows below give T cell receptor beta chains drawn from one sample of a study of T cells in Graves' hyperthyroidism and ophthalmopathy. TCRdb re-called the multiplex PCR reads with MiXCR, one entry per CDR3 protein. Of 700,000 or so distinct CDR3 sequences listed, approximately 15% were seen once; the top ten hold around 12%. Material for sequencing was blood. The receptors stem from a woman between 50 and 59 years old with Graves' ophthalmopathy. Each CDR3 is given with its conserved first and last residue. Each record gives: CDR3 DNA, CDR3 protein, D gene, V gene, J gene, clone size. A D gene is named only where the DNA matches it firmly. For some rows the clone size is stated as once, few or many, or as a class when expanded; others skip it.

TGTGCCTGGAGTTCGACAGCTGGGGCTGAAAAACTGTTTTTT	CAWSSTAGAEKLFF	NA	TRBV30	TRBJ1-4	few
TGCAGTGCTAGAGAGGGGCTAGCCTACGAGCAGTACTTC	CSAREGLAYEQYF	NA	TRBV20-1	TRBJ2-7	many
TGCGCCAGCAGCTTGGAATCCCGACTAGCGGGAGGGAACACCGGGGAGCTGTTTTTT	CASSLESRLAGGNTGELFF	TRBD2	TRBV5-1	TRBJ2-2	many
TGTGCCAGCAGCTTCAGTGGCTCTAACGATGAGCAGTTCTTC	CASSFSGSNDEQFF	NA	TRBV7-2	TRBJ2-1	NA
TGTGCCAGCAGTTTCCGGGGGGGGGTTGACAATCAGCCCCAGCATTTT	CASSFRGGVDNQPQHF	NA	TRBV12-3/TRBV12-4	TRBJ1-5	many
TGTGCCAGCAGTCCTGCGGTAGGGACGATCCAGCATTTT	CASSPAVGTIQHF	NA	TRBV7-2	TRBJ1-5	many
TGCGCCAGCAGGGTAACCGGGACAGGGGGCACCGGGGAGCTGTTTTTT	CASRVTGTGGTGELFF	TRBD1	TRBV4-3	TRBJ2-2	NA
TGTGCCAGCAGTTTGTTAACTAGCGGGAGCACCGGGGAGCTGTTTTTT	CASSLLTSGSTGELFF	TRBD2	TRBV28	TRBJ2-2	few
TGTGCCAGCAGTGTGGGGAGACAAGAGACCCAGTACTTC	CASSVGRQETQYF	NA	TRBV11-1	TRBJ2-5	many
TGCAGTGCTACCGGTATCGGAAACACCATATATTTT	CSATGIGNTIYF	NA	TRBV20-1	TRBJ1-3	few
TGTGCCAGCAGCCCGACGGGACCCTCGAACACCGGGGAGCTGTTTTTT	CASSPTGPSNTGELFF	NA	TRBV3-1	TRBJ2-2	few
TGTGCCAGCAGTTACTCGTCTGAACCCAACGAGCTATATACGCAGTATTTT	CASSYSSEPNELYTQYF	NA	TRBV6-2/TRBV6-3	TRBJ2-3	many
TGCAGTGCTAGGAGCGGGGTCCGGGGGACCTACAATGAGCAGTTCTTC	CSARSGVRGTYNEQFF	TRBD2	TRBV20-1	TRBJ2-1	few
TGTGCCACCAGTGAAGCGACTAGCGTTCAAGAGACCCAGTACTTC	CATSEATSVQETQYF	TRBD2	TRBV24-1	TRBJ2-5	many
TGTGCCAGCTCACCCCATTATATTGAGCAGTTCTTC	CASSPHYIEQFF	NA	TRBV18	TRBJ2-1	many
TGTGCCAGTAGTATCGACAGGGTGAACACTGAAGCTTTCTTT	CASSIDRVNTEAFF	TRBD1	TRBV19	TRBJ1-1	NA
TGTGCCAGCAGCTCTACGGGACTCAGCTCCGAGCAGTACTTC	CASSSTGLSSEQYF	NA	TRBV9	TRBJ2-7	many
TGCAGTGCTTCCACAGCACGACAGGGGAACTACGAGCAGTACTTC	CSASTARQGNYEQYF	TRBD1	TRBV20-1	TRBJ2-7	many
TGTGCCAGTAGTATAACAGGGGCCTATGGCTACACCTTC	CASSITGAYGYTF	TRBD1	TRBV19	TRBJ1-2	NA
TGTGCCAGCAGTTTAACTAGTGTGGGCACAGATACGCAGTATTTT	CASSLTSVGTDTQYF	NA	TRBV28	TRBJ2-3	many
TGTGCCATCAGTGGCGACCGGAGTTCACCCCTCCACTTT	CAISGDRSSPLHF	NA	TRBV10-3	TRBJ1-6	few
TGCAGCGCGGGACAGGGGGGGACTGAAGCTTTCTTT	CSAGQGGTEAFF	TRBD1	TRBV29-1	TRBJ1-1	many
TGTGCCAGCACTCAGCCCCTATTGACGGGGATTGGCGGGATCACCTCCTACGAGCAGTACTTC	CASTQPLLTGIGGITSYEQYF	NA	TRBV6-1	TRBJ2-7	many
TGTGCCAGCTCACCAAGGACAGACAGAGGAGAGACCCAGTACTTC	CASSPRTDRGETQYF	NA	TRBV18	TRBJ2-5	many